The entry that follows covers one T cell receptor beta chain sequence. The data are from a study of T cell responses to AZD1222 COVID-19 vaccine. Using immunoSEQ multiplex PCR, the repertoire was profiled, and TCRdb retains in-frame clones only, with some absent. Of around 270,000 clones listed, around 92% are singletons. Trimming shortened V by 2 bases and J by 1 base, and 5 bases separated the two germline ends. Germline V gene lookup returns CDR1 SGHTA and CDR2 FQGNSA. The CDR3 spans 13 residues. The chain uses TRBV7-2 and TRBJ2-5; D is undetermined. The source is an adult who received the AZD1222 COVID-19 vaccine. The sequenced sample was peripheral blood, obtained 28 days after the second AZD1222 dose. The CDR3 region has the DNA TGTGCCAGCAGCTTAATCTCCCAAGAGACCCAGTACTTC. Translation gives CASSLISQETQYF.